These 18 T cell receptor beta chains came from one sample sequenced in a study of blood T cell repertoires in COVID-19. Data came from immunoSEQ multiplex PCR; TCRdb stores just in-frame clones and leaves some out. The data contain roughly 220,000 clones, roughly 80% of them singletons. The sequencing input was peripheral blood. These receptors were obtained from a woman aged 70-85 years with acute or convalescent COVID-19.

The chain uses TRBV10-3 and TRBJ1-2, with a tentative D call TRBD1 (5 bases). V was shortened by 0 bases and J by 3 bases, with 5 bases between the two germline ends. The CDR3 consists of 13 residues. Germline CDR1 ENHRY, CDR2 SYGVKD. The CDR3 DNA is TGTGCCATCAGTGAGTCAGGGGACTATGGCTACACCTTC. Encoded protein: CAISESGDYGYTF.

The V call is TRBV5-4, the J call TRBJ1-2, with a weak D call TRBD1 (6 bases). Germline assignment: CDR1 SGHNT and CDR2 YYREEE (reference sequence). V lost 4 bases, J lost 4 bases, and 14 bases lay in between. This CDR3 has 14 residues. Written as DNA, the CDR3 is TGTGCCAGCAGCGACCGGACAGTGCCCTATGGCTACACCTTC. Its translation: CASSDRTVPYGYTF.

The J gene is TRBJ2-1, the V gene TRBV21-1; TRBD2, the table's D call, lacks a check against the DNA. TRBV21-1 is a recognized pseudogene. The CDR3 has 16 residues. This chain's CDR3 is CAWGTSGKGAYNEQFF. The CDR3, as DNA: TGTGCCTGGGGGACTAGCGGGAAGGGGGCCTACAATGAGCAGTTCTTC.

CDR3 sequence (DNA): TGTGCCAGCAGTGAAGCATCAGTAACCGGGGAGCTGTTTTTT. As protein: CASSEASVTGELFF. The V and J genes are TRBV6-1 and TRBJ2-2; D gene ambiguous. Trimming stripped 0 bases from V and 5 bases from J, with 7 bases between. The germline gives CDR1 MNHNS, CDR2 SASEGT. This CDR3 spans 14 amino acids.

This clone turned up a few times. CDR3 region: CASSLTGYEQFF. The CDR3 bases are TGTGCCAGCAGCCTGACAGGGTATGAGCAGTTCTTC. The gene calls are TRBV5-4 and TRBJ2-1; 7 bases fit TRBD1. Trimming took 4 bases from V and 8 from J; bases not matched to a gene: 3. Germline V gene data show CDR1 as SGHNT and CDR2 as YYREEE (reference sequence). The CDR3 extends over 12 amino acids.

The V call is TRBV29-1, the J call TRBJ2-1; 9 nucleotides match TRBD2. This CDR3 contains 15 residues. J lost 9 bases, V lost 5 bases, and 14 bases had no gene match. Germline CDR1 SQVTM, CDR2 ANQGSEA. This CDR3 is CSVRPPGLAWGEQFF. The CDR3 DNA follows: TGCAGCGTTCGTCCCCCGGGACTAGCATGGGGTGAGCAGTTCTTC.

The genes are TRBV5-1 and TRBJ2-7; D may be TRBD1 (6 bases). Looked up from germline, CDR1 is SGHRS and CDR2 is YFSETQ. The ends were cut back, 0 bases at V and 0 bases at J, with 7 bases in the middle. This CDR3 region has 14 residues. CDR3 nucleotides: TGCGCCAGCAGCTTGGAGGGGGACTCCTACGAGCAGTACTTC. Translating it yields CASSLEGDSYEQYF.

CDR3 in DNA: TGTGCCAGTAGCAAAGAGACCCAGTACTTC. This gives the protein CASSKETQYF. The chain uses TRBV19 and TRBJ2-5, with no clear D. V was shortened by 6 bases and J by 3 bases, with 2 bases between the two germline ends. In germline, CDR1 is LNHDA, CDR2 SQIVND (reference sequence). CDR3 length equals 10 residues.

This clone was observed a few times. The rearrangement uses TRBV24-1 and TRBJ2-1; tentative D call: TRBD1 (6 bases). V was clipped by 4 bases and J by 1 base, with 10 bases between them. The CDR3 has 15 residues. Germline lookup yields CDR1 KGHDR and CDR2 SFDVKD. The chain's CDR3 is CATSDPDRSYNEQFF. In nucleotides, the CDR3 is TGTGCCACCAGTGACCCGGACAGATCCTACAATGAGCAGTTCTTC.

This clone was counted a single time. This chain links TRBV3-1 (or the pseudogene TRBV3-2) with TRBJ1-5; D might be TRBD1 (6 bases). CDR1 is LGHDT and CDR2 is YNNKEL in the germline V gene (reference sequence). The germline V and J ends were trimmed by 1 base and 6 bases, with 7 bases remaining between them. The CDR3 runs to 13 residues. The CDR3 here is CASSQAGVQPQHF. The CDR3 nucleotides are TGTGCCAGCAGCCAAGCAGGGGTTCAGCCCCAGCATTTT.

This chain connects TRBV11-1 to TRBJ1-6; TRBD1 matches 8 bases. This CDR3 comprises 16 residues. The junction had 12 bases not matched to a gene; V was cut back by 5 bases and J by 9 bases. Germline lookup yields CDR1 SGHAT and CDR2 FQDESV (reference sequence). CDR3 sequence (DNA): TGTGCCAGCAGCCCAGGGGGCTTGGCAGGGCCTTCACCCCTCCACTTT. It translates to CASSPGGLAGPSPLHF.

This rearrangement joins TRBV6-1 to TRBJ2-7; D is perhaps TRBD2 (6 bases). The CDR3 is 17 amino acids. Germline CDR1 is MNHNS and CDR2 is SASEGT. With 2 bases removed from V and 0 bases from J, the gap between germline ends came to 17 bases. The CDR3 sequence is CASSESHGVAVSYEQYF. CDR3 nucleotides: TGTGCCAGCAGTGAAAGTCATGGGGTAGCGGTCTCCTACGAGCAGTACTTC.

This clone was seen only once. V and J are TRBV2 and TRBJ2-7, with 8 bases aligning to TRBD2. Per the germline V gene, CDR1 is SNHLY and CDR2 is FYNNEI. J gave up 2 bases and V 4 bases, and 7 bases lay outside the gene matches. CDR3 size: 15 residues. CDR3 in amino acids: CASSVPSGGTYEQYF. Written as DNA, the CDR3 is TGTGCCAGCAGTGTACCCAGCGGGGGTACCTACGAGCAGTACTTC.

V gene TRBV7-3 combines with J gene TRBJ1-1; D remains ambiguous. V was clipped by 5 bases and J by 5 bases, with 9 bases between them. Germline V gives CDR1 SGHTA, CDR2 FQGTGA. The CDR3 sequence is 12 residues long. The CDR3 here is CASSTRGTEAFF. CDR3 in DNA: TGTGCCAGCAGCACCAGAGGGACTGAAGCTTTCTTT. The whole variable domain, remainder taken from reference TRBV7-3 and TRBJ1-1, is GAGVSQTPSNKVTEKGKYVELRCDPISGHTALYWYRQSLGQGPEFLIYFQGTGAADDSGLPNDRFFAVRPEGSVSTLKIQRTERGDSAVYLCASSTRGTEAFFGQGTRLTVV.

The chain joins TRBV10-2 to TRBJ2-1; TRBD2 matches at 7 bases. This CDR3 is built from 16 residues. Germline V gene data show CDR1 as WSHSY and CDR2 as SAAADI. V trimming: 4 bases; J trimming: 3 bases; junction bases outside the gene matches: 9. CDR3 sequence: CASSAPGLAGYNEQFF. For the CDR3, the DNA is TGCGCCAGCAGTGCCCCGGGGTTAGCGGGCTACAATGAGCAGTTCTTC.

The rearrangement joins TRBV2 to TRBJ2-1, with D possibly being TRBD2 (6 bases). The V end lost 6 bases, the J end lost 4 bases, and 13 bases lay between the germline ends. The CDR3 length is 14 residues. Germline V gene sequence: CDR1 SNHLY, CDR2 FYNNEI. CDR3 in amino acids: CASRVSGVYNEQFF. The CDR3 nucleotides are TGTGCCAGCAGGGTTAGCGGAGTATACAATGAGCAGTTCTTC.

V usage is TRBV4-1 and J usage is TRBJ1-5; TRBD1 aligns across 9 bases. Germline trimming cut 2 bases from V and 0 bases from J; bases unmatched to any gene: 14. The length of the CDR3 is 20 residues. Germline assignment: CDR1 MGHRA and CDR2 YSYEKL. The CDR3 region has the DNA TGCGCCAGCAGCCAACGGTTACTCGGGACAGGGAGAGATAGCAATCAGCCCCAGCATTTT. Amino acid sequence: CASSQRLLGTGRDSNQPQHF.

V is TRBV5-1 and J is TRBJ2-7; 9 bases map to TRBD2. CDR3 length: 15 amino acids. Germline V lookup: CDR1 SGHRS, CDR2 YFSETQ. With V trimmed by 4 bases and J by 2 bases, 7 bases remained unmatched. Here the CDR3 reads CASSPAPSGTYEQYF. The CDR3 DNA follows: TGCGCCAGCAGCCCCGCGCCTAGCGGGACCTACGAGCAGTACTTC.